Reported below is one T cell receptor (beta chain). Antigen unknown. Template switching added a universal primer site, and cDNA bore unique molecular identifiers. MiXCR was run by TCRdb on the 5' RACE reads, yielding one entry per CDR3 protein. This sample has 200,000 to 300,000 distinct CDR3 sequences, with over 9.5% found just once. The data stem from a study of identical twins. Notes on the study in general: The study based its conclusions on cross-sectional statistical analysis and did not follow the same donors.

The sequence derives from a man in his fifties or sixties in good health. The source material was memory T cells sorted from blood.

DNA for the CDR3: TGTGCCAGCAGTTCGGGACCACGCCCCGAGCAGTACTTC. Protein product: CASSSGPRPEQYF. J is TRBJ2-7 and V is TRBV6-6, with D perhaps TRBD1 or TRBD2 (5 bases each). CDR1 and CDR2 (germline): MNHNY, SVGAGI (reference sequence). This CDR3 contains 13 residues. V lost 4 bases to trimming and J lost 6 bases, with 13 bases between them.